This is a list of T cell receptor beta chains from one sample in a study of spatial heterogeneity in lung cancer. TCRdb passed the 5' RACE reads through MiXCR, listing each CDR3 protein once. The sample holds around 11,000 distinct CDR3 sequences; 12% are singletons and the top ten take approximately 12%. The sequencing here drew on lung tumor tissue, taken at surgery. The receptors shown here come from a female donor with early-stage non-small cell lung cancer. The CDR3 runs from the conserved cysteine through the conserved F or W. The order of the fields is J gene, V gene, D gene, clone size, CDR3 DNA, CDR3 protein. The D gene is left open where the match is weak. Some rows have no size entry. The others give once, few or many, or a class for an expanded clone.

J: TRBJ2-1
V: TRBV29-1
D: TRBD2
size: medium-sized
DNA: TGCAGCGTTGATGTCCCAGGTGCCTGGGGGGGCAATGAGCAGTTCTTC
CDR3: CSVDVPGAWGGNEQFF

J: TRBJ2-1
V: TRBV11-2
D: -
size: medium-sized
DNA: TGTGCCAGCAGCTGGGGTAGTCCCCAAGACTCCTACAATGAGCAGTTCTTC
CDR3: CASSWGSPQDSYNEQFF

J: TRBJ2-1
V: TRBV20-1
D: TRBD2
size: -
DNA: TGCAGTGCTAGAACGGGACTAGCATCCATCTTTTACAATGAGCAGTTCTTC
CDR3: CSARTGLASIFYNEQFF

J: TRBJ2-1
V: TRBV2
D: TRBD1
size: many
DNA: TGTGCCAGCCAAGGGAAGACAGGGGTGGGCAATGAGCAGTTCTTC
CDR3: CASQGKTGVGNEQFF

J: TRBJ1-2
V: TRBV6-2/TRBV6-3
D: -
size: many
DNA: TGTGCCAGCAGTTACTCCGGACGCGGCTATGGCTACACCTTC
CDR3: CASSYSGRGYGYTF

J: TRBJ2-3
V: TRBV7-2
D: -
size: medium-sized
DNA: TGTGCCAGCAGCTTAGCGGGGTCTAGCACAGATACGCAGTATTTT
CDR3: CASSLAGSSTDTQYF

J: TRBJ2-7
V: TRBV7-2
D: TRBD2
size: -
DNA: TGTGTCAGCAGCTGGACTAGCGGGGGCTCCTACGAGCAGTACTTC
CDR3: CVSSWTSGGSYEQYF

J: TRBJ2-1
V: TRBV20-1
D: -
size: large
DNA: TGCAGTGCTAGGGGCCTGGGACTGCCTACACATGAGCAGTTCTTC
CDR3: CSARGLGLPTHEQFF

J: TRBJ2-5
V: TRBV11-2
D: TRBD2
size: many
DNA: TGTGCCAGCTTAGCGGGGGGCCGGGAGACCCAGTACTTC
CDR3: CASLAGGRETQYF

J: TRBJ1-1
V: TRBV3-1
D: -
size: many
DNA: TGTGCCAGCAGCCAAGGAAGGAACACTGAAGCTTTCTTT
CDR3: CASSQGRNTEAFF

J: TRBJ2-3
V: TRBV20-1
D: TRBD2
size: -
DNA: TGCAGTGCCTCGCCGGGACTAGCGGGGAGAGGTACGCAGTATTTT
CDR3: CSASPGLAGRGTQYF

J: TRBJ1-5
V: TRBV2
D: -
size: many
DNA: TGTGCCAGCTGCGGGGGGTATGCCCAGCCCCAGCATTTT
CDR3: CASCGGYAQPQHF

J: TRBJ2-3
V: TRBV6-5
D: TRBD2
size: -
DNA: TGTGCCAGCAGCCCGCTTCGGAGCGGGGCAAACACAGATACGCAGTATTTT
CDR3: CASSPLRSGANTDTQYF

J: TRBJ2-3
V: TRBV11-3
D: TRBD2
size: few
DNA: TGTGCCAGCAGCGAGGGACTAGCGGGGGGGAATGGAGATACGCAGTATTTT
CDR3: CASSEGLAGGNGDTQYF

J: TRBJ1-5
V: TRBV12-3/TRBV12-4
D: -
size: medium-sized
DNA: TGTGCCAGCAGTAGGGACATTAGCAATCAGCCCCAGCATTTT
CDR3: CASSRDISNQPQHF

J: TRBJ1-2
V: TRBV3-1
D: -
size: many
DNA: TGTGCCAGCAGCCAAGATATGCGGAACTATGGCTACACCTTC
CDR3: CASSQDMRNYGYTF

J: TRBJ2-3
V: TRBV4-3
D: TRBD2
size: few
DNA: TGCGCCAGCAGCCAACCTGGGGGTAGCGGGAGCACAGATACGCAGTATTTT
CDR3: CASSQPGGSGSTDTQYF

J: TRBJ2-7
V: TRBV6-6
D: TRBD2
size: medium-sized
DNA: TGTGCCAGCCGGACTAGTTCGGGAGAGAACGAGCAGTACTTC
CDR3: CASRTSSGENEQYF

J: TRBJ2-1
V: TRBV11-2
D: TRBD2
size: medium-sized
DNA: TGTGCCAGCAGCTCCTCTTGGGGGGGAAGCAATGAGCAGTTCTTC
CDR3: CASSSSWGGSNEQFF

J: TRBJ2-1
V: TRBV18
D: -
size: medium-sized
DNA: TGTGCCAGCTCCCAGCGCGGCCTCAATGAGCAGTTCTTC
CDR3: CASSQRGLNEQFF

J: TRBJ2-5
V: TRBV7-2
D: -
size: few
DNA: TGTGCCAGCAGCAACCGACTAGGAGGTGTATCGGGAGAGACCCAGTACTTC
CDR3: CASSNRLGGVSGETQYF

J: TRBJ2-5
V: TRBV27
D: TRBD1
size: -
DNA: TGTGCCAGCAGTTTCACATTCGGGACAGGGAAACTCCAAGAGACCCAGTACTTC
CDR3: CASSFTFGTGKLQETQYF